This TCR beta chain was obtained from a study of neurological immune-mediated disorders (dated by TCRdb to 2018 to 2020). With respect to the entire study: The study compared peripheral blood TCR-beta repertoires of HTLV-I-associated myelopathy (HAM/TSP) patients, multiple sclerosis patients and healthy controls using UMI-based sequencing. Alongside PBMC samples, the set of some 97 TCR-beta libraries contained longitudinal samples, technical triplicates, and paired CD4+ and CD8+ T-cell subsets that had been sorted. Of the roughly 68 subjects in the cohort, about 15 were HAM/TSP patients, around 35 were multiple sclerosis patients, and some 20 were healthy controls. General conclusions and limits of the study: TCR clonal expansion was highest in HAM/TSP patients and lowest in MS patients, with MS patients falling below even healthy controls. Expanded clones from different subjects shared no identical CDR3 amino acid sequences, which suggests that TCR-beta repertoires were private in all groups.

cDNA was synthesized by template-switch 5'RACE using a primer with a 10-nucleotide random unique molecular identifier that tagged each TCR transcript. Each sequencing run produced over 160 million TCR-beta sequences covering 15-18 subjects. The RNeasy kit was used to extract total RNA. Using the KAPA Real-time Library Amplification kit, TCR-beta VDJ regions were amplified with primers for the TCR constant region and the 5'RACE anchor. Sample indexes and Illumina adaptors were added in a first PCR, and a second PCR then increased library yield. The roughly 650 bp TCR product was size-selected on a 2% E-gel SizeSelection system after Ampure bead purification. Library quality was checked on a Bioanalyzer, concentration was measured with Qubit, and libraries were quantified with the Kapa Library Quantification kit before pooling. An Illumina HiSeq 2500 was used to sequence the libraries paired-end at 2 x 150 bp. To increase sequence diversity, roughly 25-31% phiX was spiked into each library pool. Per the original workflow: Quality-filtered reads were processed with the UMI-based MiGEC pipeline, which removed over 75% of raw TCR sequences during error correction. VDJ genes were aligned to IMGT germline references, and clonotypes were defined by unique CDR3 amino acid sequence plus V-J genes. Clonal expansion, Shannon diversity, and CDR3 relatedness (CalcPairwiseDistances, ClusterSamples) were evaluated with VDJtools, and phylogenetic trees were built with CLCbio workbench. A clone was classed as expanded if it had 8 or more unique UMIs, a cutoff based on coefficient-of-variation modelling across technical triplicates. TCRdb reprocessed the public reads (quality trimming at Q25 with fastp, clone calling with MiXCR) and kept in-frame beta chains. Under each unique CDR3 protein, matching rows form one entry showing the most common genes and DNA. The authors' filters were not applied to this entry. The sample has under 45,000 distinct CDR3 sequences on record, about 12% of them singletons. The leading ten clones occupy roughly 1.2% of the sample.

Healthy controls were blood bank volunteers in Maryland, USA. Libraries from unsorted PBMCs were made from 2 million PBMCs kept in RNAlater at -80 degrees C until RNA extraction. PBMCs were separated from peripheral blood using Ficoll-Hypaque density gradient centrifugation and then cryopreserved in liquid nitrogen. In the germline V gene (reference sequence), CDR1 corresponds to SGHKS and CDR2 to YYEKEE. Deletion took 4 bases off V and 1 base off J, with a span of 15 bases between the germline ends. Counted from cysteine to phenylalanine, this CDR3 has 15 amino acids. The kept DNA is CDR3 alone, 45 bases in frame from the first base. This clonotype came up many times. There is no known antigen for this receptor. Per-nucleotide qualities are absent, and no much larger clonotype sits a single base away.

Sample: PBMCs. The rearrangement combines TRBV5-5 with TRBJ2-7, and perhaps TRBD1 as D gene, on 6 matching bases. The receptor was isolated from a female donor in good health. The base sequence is TGTGCCAGCAGCAAAGGACAGTCGACATCCTACGAGCAGTACTTC. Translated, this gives CASSKGQSTSYEQYF.